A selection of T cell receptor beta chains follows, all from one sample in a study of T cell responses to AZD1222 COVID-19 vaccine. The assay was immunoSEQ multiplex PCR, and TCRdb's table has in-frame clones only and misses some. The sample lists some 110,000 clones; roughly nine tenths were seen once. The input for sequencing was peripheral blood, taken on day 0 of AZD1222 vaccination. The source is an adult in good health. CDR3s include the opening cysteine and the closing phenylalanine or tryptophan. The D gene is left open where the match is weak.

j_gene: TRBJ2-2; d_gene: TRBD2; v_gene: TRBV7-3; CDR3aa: CASSKAGLNTGELFF; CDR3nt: TGTGCCAGCAGCAAAGCGGGACTCAACACCGGGGAGCTGTTTTTT
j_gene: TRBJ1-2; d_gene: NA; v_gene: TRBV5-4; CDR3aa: CASSLLPGGYGYTF; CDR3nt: TGTGCCAGCAGCTTGCTGCCGGGGGGGTATGGCTACACCTTC
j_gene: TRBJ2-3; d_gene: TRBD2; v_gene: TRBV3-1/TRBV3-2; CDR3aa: CASSIYPVLAGTDTQYF; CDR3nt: TGTGCCAGCAGCATTTATCCCGTCCTAGCGGGCACAGATACGCAGTATTTT
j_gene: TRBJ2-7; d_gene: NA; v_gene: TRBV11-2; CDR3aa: CASSPLKGARVAYEQYF; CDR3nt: TGTGCCAGCAGCCCCCTCAAAGGGGCGAGAGTTGCCTACGAGCAGTACTTC
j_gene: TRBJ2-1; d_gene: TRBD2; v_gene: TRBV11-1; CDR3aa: CASSSGLAGHNEQFF; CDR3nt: TGTGCCAGCAGCTCGGGACTAGCGGGTCACAATGAGCAGTTCTTC
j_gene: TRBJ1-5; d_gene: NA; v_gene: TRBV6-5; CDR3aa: CASRLMVDQPQHF; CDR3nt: TGTGCCAGCAGGTTGATGGTAGATCAGCCCCAGCATTTT
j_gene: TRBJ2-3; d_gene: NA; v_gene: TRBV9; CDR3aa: CASSVDDGDTQYF; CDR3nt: TGTGCCAGCAGCGTAGACGACGGAGATACGCAGTATTTT
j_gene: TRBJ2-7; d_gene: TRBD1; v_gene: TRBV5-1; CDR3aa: CASSLITGAPYEQYF; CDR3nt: TGCGCCAGCAGCTTGATAACAGGGGCCCCCTACGAGCAGTACTTC
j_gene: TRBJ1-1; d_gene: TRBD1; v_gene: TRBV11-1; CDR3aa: CASRSGTGFGGTEAFF; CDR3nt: TGTGCCAGCAGATCCGGGACAGGCTTTGGTGGCACTGAAGCTTTCTTT
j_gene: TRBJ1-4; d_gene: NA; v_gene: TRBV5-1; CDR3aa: CASSLLGVSNEKLFF; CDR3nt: TGCGCCAGCAGCCTGCTTGGGGTGTCTAATGAAAAACTGTTTTTT
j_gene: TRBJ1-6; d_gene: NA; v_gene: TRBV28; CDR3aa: CASSKLRGPGDSPLHF; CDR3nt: TGTGCCAGCAGCAAGCTCAGGGGCCCGGGGGATTCACCCCTCCACTTT
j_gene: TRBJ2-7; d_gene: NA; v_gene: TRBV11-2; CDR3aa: CASSGSSYEQYF; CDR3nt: TGTGCCAGCAGCGGCTCGTCCTACGAGCAGTACTTC